What follows describes a single TCR beta chain. Its antigen remains unidentified. The V gene's germline CDR1 is SGHRS and CDR2 YFSETQ. This CDR3 has 13 amino acids. Trimming removed 4 bases from V and 3 bases from J, with 10 bases in between. The data stem from a study of blood T cells in healthy people across ages. The study's findings and limits: Measured against age, TCR beta diversity per million T cells decreased in a roughly linear manner.

Whenever a sample was processed, at least 6 million PBMCs were isolated. Extraction of total RNA produced a minimum of 5.5 micrograms from each sample. Primed by a sample-barcoded 5' primer and a J-beta primer mix, a second PCR proceeded for about 6 to 11 cycles. TCRdb re-analysed the 5' RACE reads in MiXCR, keeping a single row per CDR3 protein. The sample includes approximately 1.5 million distinct CDR3 sequences, 42% of them seen just once. The sequence was collected from a woman between 18 and 29 years old in good health. Sequencing was performed on blood. The rearrangement links TRBV5-1 to TRBJ1-2; D not certain. CDR3 amino acids: CASSLIQDYGYTF. Written as DNA, the CDR3 is TGCGCCAGCAGCCTTATCCAAGACTATGGCTACACCTTC. The full variable domain, in which reference TRBV5-1 and TRBJ1-2 provide the parts outside the CDR3, is KAGVTQTPRYLIKTRGQQVTLSCSPISGHRSVSWYQQTPGQGLQFLFEYFSETQRNKGNFPGRFSGRQFSNSRSEMNVSTLELGDSALYLCASSLIQDYGYTFGSGTRLTVV.